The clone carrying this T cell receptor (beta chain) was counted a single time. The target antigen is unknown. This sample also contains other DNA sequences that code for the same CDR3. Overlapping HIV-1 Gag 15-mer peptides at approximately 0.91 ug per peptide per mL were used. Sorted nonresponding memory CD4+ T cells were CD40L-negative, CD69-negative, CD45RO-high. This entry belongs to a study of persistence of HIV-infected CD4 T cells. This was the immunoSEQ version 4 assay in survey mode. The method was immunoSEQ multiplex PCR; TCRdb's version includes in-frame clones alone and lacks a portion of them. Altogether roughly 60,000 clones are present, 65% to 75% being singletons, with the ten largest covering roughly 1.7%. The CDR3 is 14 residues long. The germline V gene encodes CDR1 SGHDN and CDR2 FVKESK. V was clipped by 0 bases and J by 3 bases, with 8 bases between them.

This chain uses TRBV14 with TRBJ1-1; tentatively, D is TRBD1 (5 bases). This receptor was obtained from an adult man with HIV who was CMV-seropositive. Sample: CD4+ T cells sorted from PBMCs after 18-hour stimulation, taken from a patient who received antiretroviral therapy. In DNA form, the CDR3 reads TGTGCCAGCAGCCAAGACTGGGGGGACACTGAAGCTTTCTTT. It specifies CASSQDWGDTEAFF.